These 3 T cell receptor beta chains were all obtained from the same sample, sequenced in a study of CD8 T cells in Susac syndrome. RNA in amounts of about 0.5 to 1 ug was reverse transcribed with random hexamers. TCRdb passed the immunoSEQ multiplex PCR reads through MiXCR, listing each CDR3 protein once. The sample holds more than 70,000 distinct CDR3 sequences, about 91% seen once. Sequenced: CD8+ T cells from PBMCs. These receptors all come from a human donor with multiple sclerosis.

The chain has TRBV6-5 and TRBJ2-5, with D possibly being TRBD2 (5 bases). The V gene lost 0 bases and the J gene lost 1 base, with 18 bases spanning the gap. This CDR3 spans 18 amino acids. CDR1 is MNHEY, CDR2 SVGAGI, per germline. CDR3 in DNA: TGTGCCAGCAGTTACTCCGGCCGGATCGGACTCACCCAAGAGACCCAGTACTTC. Protein product: CASSYSGRIGLTQETQYF.

The chain recombines TRBV10-3 with TRBJ2-7, with D possibly TRBD2 on 6 matching bases. CDR3 length: 13 residues. Germline values: CDR1 ENHRY, CDR2 SYGVKD. The V end was cut by 11 bases, the J end by 0 bases, with 14 bases between. The CDR3 here is CAVRWEDSYEQYF. The CDR3 coding sequence is TGTGCCGTCCGGTGGGAGGACTCCTACGAGCAGTACTTC.

The V call is TRBV7-9, the J call TRBJ1-1; D is ambiguous. CDR1 and CDR2 (germline): SEHNR, FQNEAQ (reference sequence). The CDR3 totals 13 residues. Trimming removed 5 bases from V and 6 bases from J, with 13 bases in between. The CDR3 DNA is TGTGCCAGCAGCACCCCTTCAAGGCCTGAAGCTTTCTTT. This codes for CASSTPSRPEAFF.